This T cell receptor (beta chain) was observed in a study of regulatory T cells in long-lasting Graves disease. Stated time point: persistent/refractory GD, antithyroid drugs over 5 years with positive TRAb. From PBMCs, RNA was extracted and then used to make the TCR library. Patients were enrolled at an endocrinology department in Xi'an, China. This clonotype was seen at least ten times. Its antigen remains unknown. Combining iRepertoire HTBI primers with Arm-PCR of CDR3 regions, the authors built TCR beta libraries. In the original workflow: In the combined samples, 62 TRBV and approximately 15 TRBJ segments were identified. TCRdb analysed the multiplex PCR reads with MiXCR anew, one entry per CDR3 protein. These V and J calls originate from TCRdb's pipeline instead of the authors' own analysis. Altogether hundreds of thousands of distinct CDR3 sequences are present, around a fifth being singletons, with the ten largest covering 14%.

Study conclusions and caveats: Newly diagnosed patients had higher TCR diversity than persistent Graves' patients did.

The receptor's source is a female donor with Graves disease. The sample was peripheral blood mononuclear cells (PBMCs), taken when the disease was refractory, from a patient treated with antithyroid drugs.

The DNA of the CDR3 is TGTGCCAGCAGTCCGACCGTCTATGGCTACACCTTC. This encodes CASSPTVYGYTF. V and J are TRBV28 and TRBJ1-2; the D is unclear. Germline CDR1 and CDR2: MDHEN and SYDVKM. The V end was cut by 5 bases, the J end by 4 bases, with 8 bases between. This CDR3 has 12 residues.